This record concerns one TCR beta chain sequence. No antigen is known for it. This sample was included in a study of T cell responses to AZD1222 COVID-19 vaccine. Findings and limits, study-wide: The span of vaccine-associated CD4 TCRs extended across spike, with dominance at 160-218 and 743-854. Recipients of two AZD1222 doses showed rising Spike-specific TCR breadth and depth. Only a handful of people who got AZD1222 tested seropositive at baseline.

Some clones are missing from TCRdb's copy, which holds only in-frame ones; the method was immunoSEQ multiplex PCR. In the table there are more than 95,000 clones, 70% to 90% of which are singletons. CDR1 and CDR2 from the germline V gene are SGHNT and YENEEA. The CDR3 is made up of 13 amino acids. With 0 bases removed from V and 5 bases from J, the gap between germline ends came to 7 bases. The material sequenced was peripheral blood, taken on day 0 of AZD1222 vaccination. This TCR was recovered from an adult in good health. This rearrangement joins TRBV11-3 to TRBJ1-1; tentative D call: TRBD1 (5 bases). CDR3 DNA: TGTGCCAGCAGCTTAGAAGGGGCAACTGAAGCTTTCTTT. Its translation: CASSLEGATEAFF. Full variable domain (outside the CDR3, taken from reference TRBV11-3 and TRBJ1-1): EAGVVQSPRYKIIEKKQPVAFWCNPISGHNTLYWYLQNLGQGPELLIRYENEEAVDDSQLPKDRFSAERLKGVDSTLKIQPAELGDSAVYLCASSLEGATEAFFGQGTRLTVV.